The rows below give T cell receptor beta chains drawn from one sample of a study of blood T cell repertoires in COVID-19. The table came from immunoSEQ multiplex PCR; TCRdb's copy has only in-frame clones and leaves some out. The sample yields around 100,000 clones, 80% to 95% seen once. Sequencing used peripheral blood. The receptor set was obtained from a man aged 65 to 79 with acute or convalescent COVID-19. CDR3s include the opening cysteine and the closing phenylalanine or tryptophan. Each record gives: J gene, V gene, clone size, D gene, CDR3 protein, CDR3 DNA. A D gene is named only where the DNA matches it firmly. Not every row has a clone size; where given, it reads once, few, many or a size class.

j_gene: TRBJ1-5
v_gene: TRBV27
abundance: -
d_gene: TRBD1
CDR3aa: CASSPGGYSNQPQHF
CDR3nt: TGTGCCAGCAGCCCAGGGGGCTATAGCAATCAGCCCCAGCATTTT

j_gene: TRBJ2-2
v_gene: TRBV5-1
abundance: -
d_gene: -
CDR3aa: CASSLGDNTGELFF
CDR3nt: TGCGCCAGCAGCTTGGGAGATAACACCGGGGAGCTGTTTTTT

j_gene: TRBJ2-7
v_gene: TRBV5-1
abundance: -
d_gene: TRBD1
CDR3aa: CASSLYRGQNEQYF
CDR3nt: TGCGCCAGCAGCTTGTACAGGGGGCAGAACGAGCAGTACTTC

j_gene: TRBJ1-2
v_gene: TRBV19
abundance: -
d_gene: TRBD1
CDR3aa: CASSIDGQAGYTF
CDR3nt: TGTGCCAGTAGTATAGACGGACAGGCTGGCTACACCTTC

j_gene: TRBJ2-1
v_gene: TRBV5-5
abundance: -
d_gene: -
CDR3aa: CASRTGNGAYNEQFF
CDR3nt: TGTGCCAGCAGAACGGGGAACGGGGCCTACAATGAGCAGTTCTTC

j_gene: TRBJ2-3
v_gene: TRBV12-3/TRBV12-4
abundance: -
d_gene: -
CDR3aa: CASTRSTDTQYF
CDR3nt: TGTGCCAGCACCCGTAGCACAGATACGCAGTATTTT

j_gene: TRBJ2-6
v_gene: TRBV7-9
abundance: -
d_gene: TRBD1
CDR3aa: CASSFRDRVLPGANVLTF
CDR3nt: TGTGCCAGCAGCTTCCGGGACAGGGTACTTCCTGGGGCCAACGTCCTGACTTTC

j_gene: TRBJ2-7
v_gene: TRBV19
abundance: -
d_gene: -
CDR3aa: CASNPGQGYEQYF
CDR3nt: TGTGCCAGTAACCCCGGCCAGGGCTACGAGCAGTACTTC

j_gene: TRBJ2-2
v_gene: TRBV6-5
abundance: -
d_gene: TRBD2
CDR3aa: CASRGLAGNTGELFF
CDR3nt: TGTGCCAGCAGGGGGCTAGCGGGGAACACCGGGGAGCTGTTTTTT

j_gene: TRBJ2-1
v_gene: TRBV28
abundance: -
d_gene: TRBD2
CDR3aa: CASSTAGTSFHEQFF
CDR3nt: TGTGCCAGCAGCACCGCCGGGACTAGCTTCCATGAGCAGTTCTTC

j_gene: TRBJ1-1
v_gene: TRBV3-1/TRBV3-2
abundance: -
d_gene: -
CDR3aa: CASSHGQTEAFF
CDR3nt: TGTGCCAGCAGCCATGGACAGACAGAAGCTTTCTTT

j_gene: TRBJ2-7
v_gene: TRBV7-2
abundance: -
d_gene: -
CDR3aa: CASSRGGAGGYEQYF
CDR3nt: TGTGCCAGCAGCCGCGGAGGGGCAGGGGGTTACGAGCAGTACTTC

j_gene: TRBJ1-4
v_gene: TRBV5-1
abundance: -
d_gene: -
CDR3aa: CASSLSIGGEKLFF
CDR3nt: TGCGCCAGCAGCTTATCAATCGGGGGGGAAAAACTGTTTTTT

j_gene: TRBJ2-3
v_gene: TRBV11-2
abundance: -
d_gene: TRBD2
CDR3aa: CASSGRLAGEGTDTQYF
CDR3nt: TGTGCCAGCAGCGGACGGCTAGCGGGAGAAGGAACAGATACGCAGTATTTT

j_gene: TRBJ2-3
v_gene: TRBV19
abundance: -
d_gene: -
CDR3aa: CASSIRSGNTLGTQYF
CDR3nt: TGTGCCAGTAGTATCAGGTCAGGGAACACCCTAGGGACGCAGTATTTT

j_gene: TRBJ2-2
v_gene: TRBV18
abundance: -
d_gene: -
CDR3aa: CASSPSSSPGEAGELFF
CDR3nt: TGTGCCAGCTCACCTTCCAGCTCACCAGGGGAAGCCGGGGAGCTGTTTTTT

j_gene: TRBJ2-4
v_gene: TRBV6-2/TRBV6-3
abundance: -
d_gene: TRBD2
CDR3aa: CASSYATSGRRDIQYF
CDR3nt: TGTGCCAGCAGTTACGCCACTAGCGGGAGACGAGACATTCAGTACTTC

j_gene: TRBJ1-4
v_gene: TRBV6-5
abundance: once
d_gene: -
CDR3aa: CARGGGGRDEKLFF
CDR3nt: TGTGCCAGAGGGGGGGGAGGGAGGGACGAAAAACTGTTTTTT

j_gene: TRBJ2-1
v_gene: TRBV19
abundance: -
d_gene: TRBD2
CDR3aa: CASSMGLAVYNEQFF
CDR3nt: TGTGCCAGTAGTATGGGACTAGCGGTTTACAATGAGCAGTTCTTC

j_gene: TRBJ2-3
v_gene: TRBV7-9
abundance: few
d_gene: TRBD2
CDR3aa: CASSLDPGLAGWPDTQYF
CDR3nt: TGTGCCAGCAGCTTAGACCCCGGACTAGCGGGGTGGCCAGATACGCAGTATTTT

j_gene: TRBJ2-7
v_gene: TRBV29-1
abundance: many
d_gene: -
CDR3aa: CSVEAQGPLGWEQYF
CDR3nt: TGCAGCGTTGAAGCACAGGGTCCCCTAGGGTGGGAGCAGTACTTC

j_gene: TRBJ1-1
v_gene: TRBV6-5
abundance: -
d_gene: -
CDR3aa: CASSPWQGQQAFF
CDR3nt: TGTGCCAGCAGTCCATGGCAGGGTCAACAAGCTTTCTTT

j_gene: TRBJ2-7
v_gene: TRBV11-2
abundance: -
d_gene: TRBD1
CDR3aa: CASSLTGYPSYEQYF
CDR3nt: TGTGCCAGCAGCCTGACAGGGTACCCGTCCTACGAGCAGTACTTC

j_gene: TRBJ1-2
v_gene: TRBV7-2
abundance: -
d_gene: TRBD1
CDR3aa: CASSSQQGAKGYTF
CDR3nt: TGTGCCAGCAGCTCCCAACAGGGGGCGAAGGGCTACACCTTC

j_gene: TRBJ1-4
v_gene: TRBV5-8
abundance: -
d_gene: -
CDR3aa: CASSLVAAVEKLFF
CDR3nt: TGTGCCAGCAGCTTGGTAGCAGCAGTTGAAAAACTGTTTTTT

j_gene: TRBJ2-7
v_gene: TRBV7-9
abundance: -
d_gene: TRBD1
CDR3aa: CASSWGQGGAEQYF
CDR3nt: TGTGCCAGCAGTTGGGGACAGGGTGGTGCCGAGCAGTACTTC

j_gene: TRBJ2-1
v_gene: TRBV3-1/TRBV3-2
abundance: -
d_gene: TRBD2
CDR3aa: CASSQVSRLAGENEQFF
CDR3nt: TGTGCCAGCAGCCAAGTATCTCGGCTAGCGGGAGAAAATGAGCAGTTCTTC

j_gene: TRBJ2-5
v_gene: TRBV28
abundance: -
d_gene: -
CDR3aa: CASTSRGPYQETQYF
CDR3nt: TGTGCCAGCACCAGTCGCGGTCCGTACCAAGAGACCCAGTACTTC

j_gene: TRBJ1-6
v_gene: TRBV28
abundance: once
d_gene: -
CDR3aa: CASRGVRLTLHF
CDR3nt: TGTGCCAGCAGGGGAGTGCGTCTGACCCTCCACTTT

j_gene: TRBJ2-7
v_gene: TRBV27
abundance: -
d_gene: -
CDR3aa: CASSLQEPYEQYF
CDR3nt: TGTGCCAGCAGTTTACAGGAACCCTACGAGCAGTACTTC

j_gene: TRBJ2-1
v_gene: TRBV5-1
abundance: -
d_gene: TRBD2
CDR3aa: CASSLVLAGAYNEQFF
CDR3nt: TGCGCCAGCAGCTTGGTCCTAGCGGGGGCCTACAATGAGCAGTTCTTC

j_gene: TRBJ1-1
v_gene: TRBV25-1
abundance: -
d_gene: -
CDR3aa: CASSASIRGTEVFF
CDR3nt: TGTGCCAGCAGTGCCTCTATAAGGGGCACTGAAGTTTTCTTT

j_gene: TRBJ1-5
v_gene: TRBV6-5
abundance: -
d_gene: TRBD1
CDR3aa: CASSYTGDYGQPQHF
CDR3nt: TGTGCCAGCAGTTACACAGGGGATTACGGTCAGCCCCAGCATTTT

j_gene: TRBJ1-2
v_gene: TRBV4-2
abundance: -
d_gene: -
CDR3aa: CASSQSGEVLGGYTF
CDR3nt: TGTGCCAGCAGCCAATCCGGGGAGGTGCTAGGTGGCTACACCTTC

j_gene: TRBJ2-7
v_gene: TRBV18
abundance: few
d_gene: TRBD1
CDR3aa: CASSPNRGYEQYF
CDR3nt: TGTGCCAGCTCACCTAACAGGGGTTACGAGCAGTACTTC

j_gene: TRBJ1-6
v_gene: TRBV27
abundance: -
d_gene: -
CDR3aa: CASSPSQESTIPLHF
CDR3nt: TGTGCCAGCAGCCCCTCACAGGAGTCTACGATTCCCCTCCACTTT

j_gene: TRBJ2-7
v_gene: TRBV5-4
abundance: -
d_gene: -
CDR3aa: CASSLAGDPVLYEQYF
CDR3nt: TGTGCCAGCAGCTTGGCCGGAGACCCTGTCCTCTACGAGCAGTACTTC

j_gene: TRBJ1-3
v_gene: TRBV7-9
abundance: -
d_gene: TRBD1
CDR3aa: CASSTSGGSSGNTIYF
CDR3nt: TGTGCCAGCAGCACCTCAGGGGGGAGCTCTGGAAACACCATATATTTT

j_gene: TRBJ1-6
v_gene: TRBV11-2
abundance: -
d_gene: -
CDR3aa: CASTSLDRDNSPLHF
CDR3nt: TGTGCCAGCACCTCCCTAGACAGAGATAATTCACCCCTCCACTTT

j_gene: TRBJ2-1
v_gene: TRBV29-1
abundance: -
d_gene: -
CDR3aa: CSVEPGLSYNEQFF
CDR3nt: TGCAGCGTTGAACCAGGCCTCTCCTACAATGAGCAGTTCTTC

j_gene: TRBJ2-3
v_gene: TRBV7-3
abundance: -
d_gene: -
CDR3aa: CASSPYRDTDTQYF
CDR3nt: TGTGCCAGCAGCCCTTACAGGGACACAGATACGCAGTATTTT

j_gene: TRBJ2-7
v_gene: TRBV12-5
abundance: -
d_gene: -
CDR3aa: CASGLSAALNYEQYF
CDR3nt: TGTGCTAGTGGTTTGTCGGCGGCCCTCAACTACGAGCAGTACTTC

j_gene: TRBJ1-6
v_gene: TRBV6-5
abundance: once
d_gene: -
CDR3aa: CASSRQRGTPLHF
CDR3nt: TGTGCCAGCAGTCGACAGAGGGGGACACCCCTCCACTTT

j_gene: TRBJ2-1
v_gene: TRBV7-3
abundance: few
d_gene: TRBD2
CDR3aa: CASSPPGVAGGNEQFF
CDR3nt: TGTGCCAGCAGCCCGCCGGGAGTAGCGGGAGGCAATGAGCAGTTCTTC

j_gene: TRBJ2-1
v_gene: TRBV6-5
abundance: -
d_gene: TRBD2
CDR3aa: CASRLAGGLYNEQFF
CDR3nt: TGTGCCAGCAGACTAGCGGGGGGGTTATACAATGAGCAGTTCTTC

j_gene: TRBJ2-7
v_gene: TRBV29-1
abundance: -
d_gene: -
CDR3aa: CSVGPLGGYEQYF
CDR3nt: TGCAGCGTTGGGCCCTTAGGGGGCTACGAGCAGTACTTC

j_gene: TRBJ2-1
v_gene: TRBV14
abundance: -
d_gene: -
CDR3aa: CASSQVLYNEQFF
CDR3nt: TGTGCCAGCAGCCAAGTCTTATACAATGAGCAGTTCTTC

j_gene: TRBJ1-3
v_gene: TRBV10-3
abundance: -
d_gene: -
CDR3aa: CAISPRGRGGNTIYF
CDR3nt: TGTGCCATCAGCCCCCGTGGAAGGGGAGGAAACACCATATATTTT

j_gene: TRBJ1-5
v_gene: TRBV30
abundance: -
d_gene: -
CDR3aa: CAWSKGGNQPQHF
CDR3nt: TGTGCCTGGAGTAAGGGAGGCAATCAGCCCCAGCATTTT

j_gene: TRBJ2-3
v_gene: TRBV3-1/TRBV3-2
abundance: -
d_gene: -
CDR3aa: CASSQDFPTSLQYF
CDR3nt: TGTGCCAGCAGCCAAGATTTCCCCACGAGCTTGCAGTATTTT

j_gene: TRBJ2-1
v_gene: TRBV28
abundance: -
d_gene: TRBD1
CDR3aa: CASSLNPGTGEQFF
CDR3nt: TGTGCCAGCAGTTTGAACCCCGGGACAGGAGAGCAGTTCTTC

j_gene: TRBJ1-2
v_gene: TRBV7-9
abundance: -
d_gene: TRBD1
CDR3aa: CASSLDPGTGAIGYTF
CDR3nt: TGTGCCAGCAGCTTAGACCCCGGGACAGGGGCGATTGGCTACACCTTC

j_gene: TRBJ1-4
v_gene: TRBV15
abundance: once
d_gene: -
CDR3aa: CATSGTGSNEKLFF
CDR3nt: TGTGCCACCAGCGGTACGGGGTCTAATGAAAAACTGTTTTTT

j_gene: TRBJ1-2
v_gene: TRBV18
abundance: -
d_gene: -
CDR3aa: CASSPAGQQNYGYTF
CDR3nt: TGTGCCAGCTCACCAGCCGGACAGCAAAACTATGGCTACACCTTC